These 3 T cell receptor beta chains were sequenced from one sample in a study of T cell repertoires in cytomegalovirus infection. For these receptors, no antigen is known. TCRdb reanalysed the reads using MiXCR and keeps one entry per CDR3 protein. The table has 95,000 to 150,000 distinct CDR3 sequences, over 25% seen once. This specimen consisted of CD8+ T cells from cultured PBMCs, obtained from culture after CMV antigen stimulation. Receptors were obtained from a human donor in good health (CMV status not recorded). Some clones in this sample may be carry-over from other donors' samples.

The genes are TRBV2 and TRBJ2-1, with 15 positions matching TRBD2. J was trimmed by 7 bases and V by 3 bases; bases with no gene match: 7. CDR1 and CDR2 (germline): SNHLY, FYNNEI. There are 17 residues in the CDR3. CDR3 protein: CASSDRRTSGGDNEQFF. The CDR3 DNA reads TGTGCCAGCAGTGACCGACGGACTAGCGGGGGGGATAATGAGCAGTTCTTC.

The V gene is TRBV10-2, the J gene TRBJ1-1, with no clear D. Germline V gene data show CDR1 as WSHSY and CDR2 as SAAADI. V dropped 8 bases and J dropped 1 base, with 8 bases sitting between them. This CDR3 contains 12 residues. Here the CDR3 DNA reads TGCGCCAGCGAGGACTGGAACACTGAAGCTTTCTTT. Protein product: CASEDWNTEAFF.

This chain uses TRBV4-3 with TRBJ2-1; tentatively, D is TRBD1 (5 bases). The germline CDR1 and CDR2 sequences are LGHNA and YSLEER. Between the trimmed V and J ends, which lost 4 bases and 0 bases, there was a span of 13 bases. This CDR3 spans 16 amino acids. The CDR3 DNA reads TGCGCCAGCAGCCTTCGACAGAAAAACTCCTACAATGAGCAGTTCTTC. Protein product: CASSLRQKNSYNEQFF.